This TCR beta chain was sequenced during a study of early T cells in non-severe SARS-CoV-2 infection (dated by TCRdb to the early 2020s). Looking at the study overall: Because TCR sequencing relied on bulk RNA taken from unsorted whole blood, pairing of alpha and beta chains was not possible. Summary of the overall study and its limitations: Matching against VDJdb was skewed toward anti-spike CD8 responses, likely underestimated virus-specific expansions, and missed private and CD4 specificities.

At least ten counts were recorded for this clonotype. Its cognate antigen has yet to be identified. It has no much larger one-base neighbor in the sample; base qualities were not kept. Set within a cohort of healthcare workers in London, UK, this nested case-control study involved weekly PCR testing of nasopharyngeal swabs along with blood sampling. Healthcare workers were enrolled in the week of the UK lockdown, from 23 to 31 March 2020, and were followed every week for up to roughly 15 weeks. CDR1 DFQATT and CDR2 SNEGSKA are derived from the germline V gene (reference sequence). Its CDR3 holds 14 amino acids, cysteine through phenylalanine. Only CDR3 DNA remains: 42 bases, in frame from the first base. The junction carries 19 bases between V and J, which are trimmed by 6 bases and 8 bases respectively. The protocol used for the library was 5' RACE. TCRdb records NextSeq 500 as the sequencer. To correct for sequencing error and PCR bias, the TCR library protocol tagged individual cDNA molecules with unique molecular identifiers. TCR alpha and beta chains were both sequenced, and the abundances of alpha and beta sequences in each sample were closely correlated with each other. The original methods were these. V gene, J gene and CDR3 annotation of TCR sequences was performed with Decombinator V4. Expanded TCRs were defined as changing significantly between any two time points under a Poisson model with p below 0.0001. TCR abundances were normalised to the total number of TCRs sequenced per sample and were expressed as counts per million. TRAV1-2 paired with TRAJ12, TRAJ20 or TRAJ33 defined MAIT TCRs, while TRAV10 paired with TRAJ18 defined iNKT TCRs. VDJdb, accessed on 1 November 2021, was searched for TCRs annotated for CMV, EBV and SARS-CoV-2, and TCRs annotated for more than one antigen were excluded. TCRdb reprocessed the public reads (quality trimming at Q25 with fastp, clone calling with MiXCR) and kept in-frame beta chains. Records with the same CDR3 protein are collapsed into one entry carrying the most frequent genes and DNA. TCRdb's processing, not the authors', yielded these V and J calls. The sample data list about 64,000 distinct CDR3 sequences, and 7.5% to 9% of these were observed just once. About an eighth of the sample belongs to the ten largest clones.

This receptor was taken from an adult who was a healthcare worker with PCR-confirmed SARS-CoV-2 infection or an uninfected control (not recorded which). Sample: whole blood, taken at baseline. In this chain, TRBV20-1 is recombined with TRBJ1-4; tentative D gene TRBD1, with 5 bases matching. The CDR3: CSARAYRDPEKLFF. The DNA reads as follows: TGCAGTGCCCGTGCCTACCGGGACCCGGAAAAACTGTTTTTT.